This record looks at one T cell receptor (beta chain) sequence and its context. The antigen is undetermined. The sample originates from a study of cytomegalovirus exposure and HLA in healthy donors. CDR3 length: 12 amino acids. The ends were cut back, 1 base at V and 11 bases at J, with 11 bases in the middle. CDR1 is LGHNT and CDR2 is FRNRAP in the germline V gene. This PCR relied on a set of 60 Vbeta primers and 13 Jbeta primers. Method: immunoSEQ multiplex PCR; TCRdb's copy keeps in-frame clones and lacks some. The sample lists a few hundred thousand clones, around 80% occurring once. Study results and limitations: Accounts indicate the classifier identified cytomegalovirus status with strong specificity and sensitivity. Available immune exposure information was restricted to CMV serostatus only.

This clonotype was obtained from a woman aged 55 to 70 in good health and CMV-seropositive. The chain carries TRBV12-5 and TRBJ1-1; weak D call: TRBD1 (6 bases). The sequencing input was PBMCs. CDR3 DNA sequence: TGTGCTAGTGGTTTGGCGGGGGGCGAGGCTTTCTTT. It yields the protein CASGLAGGEAFF.